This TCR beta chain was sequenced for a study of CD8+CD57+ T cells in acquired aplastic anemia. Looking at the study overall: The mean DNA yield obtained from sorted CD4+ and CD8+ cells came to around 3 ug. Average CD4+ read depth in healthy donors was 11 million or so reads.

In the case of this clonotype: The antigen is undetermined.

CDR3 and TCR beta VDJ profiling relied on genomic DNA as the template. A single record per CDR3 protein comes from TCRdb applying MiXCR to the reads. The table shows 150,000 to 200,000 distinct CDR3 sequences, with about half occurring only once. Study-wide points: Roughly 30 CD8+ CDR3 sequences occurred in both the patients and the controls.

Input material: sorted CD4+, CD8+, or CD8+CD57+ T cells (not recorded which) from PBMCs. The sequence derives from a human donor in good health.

The CDR3 DNA is TGTGCCAGCAGTTACGTGCCGGGGGGGAGTGGGAGTATCGTTGAGCAGTTCTTC. Translation gives CASSYVPGGSGSIVEQFF. This chain uses TRBV6-2 or TRBV6-3 with TRBJ2-1, with 8 bases aligning to TRBD2. The V gene's germline CDR1 is MNHEY and CDR2 SVGEGT. This CDR3 has 18 amino acids. After removal of 2 bases from V and 9 bases from J, the junction contained 18 bases not matched to a gene.